The 19 T cell receptor beta chains below come from one sample, sequenced in a study of T cell responses to AZD1222 COVID-19 vaccine. Some clones are missing from TCRdb's copy, which holds only in-frame ones; the method was immunoSEQ multiplex PCR. The sample has around 150,000 clones; 90% are singletons. Here the sequenced sample was peripheral blood, taken 28 days after the second AZD1222 dose. These TCRs come from an adult who received the AZD1222 COVID-19 vaccine.

The V call is TRBV9, the J call TRBJ2-6; 7 bases are a match to TRBD1. CDR1 and CDR2 from the germline V gene are SGDLS and YYNGEE. This CDR3 contains 17 residues. Trimming removed 2 bases from V and 4 bases from J; junction bases left unmatched: 9. CDR3 region: CASSVNRGKPGANVLTF. The CDR3 DNA sequence: TGTGCCAGCAGCGTTAACAGGGGCAAGCCGGGGGCCAACGTCCTGACTTTC.

This chain's CDR3 is CASSQDRTGGPYEQYF. The CDR3 DNA reads as TGTGCCAGCAGCCAAGATAGGACGGGAGGGCCCTACGAGCAGTACTTC. J is TRBJ2-7 and V is TRBV3-1 (or the pseudogene TRBV3-2), with 8 bases lining up with TRBD2. With 0 bases clipped from V and 2 bases from J, the junction kept 6 bases outside the gene matches. CDR3 size: 16 residues. Germline V CDR1 and CDR2: LGHDT, YNNKEL (reference sequence).

As to this clone: This sample includes further DNA sequences coding for the same CDR3. The chain has TRBV27 and TRBJ1-6, with 8 bases fitting TRBD1. The CDR3 totals 14 residues. V was pared by 3 bases and J by 6 bases, with 1 base of the junction left unmatched. Germline V gene sequence: CDR1 MNHEY, CDR2 SMNVEV (reference sequence). The CDR3 DNA follows: TGTGCCAGCAGTTTGGGACAGGTTAATTCACCCCTCCACTTT. This gives the protein CASSLGQVNSPLHF.

The chain has TRBV10-1 and TRBJ2-7; D might be TRBD2 (5 bases). Trimming stripped 4 bases from V and 5 bases from J, with 12 bases between. CDR1 is WNHNN, CDR2 SYGVQD, per germline (reference sequence). The CDR3 has 13 residues. The CDR3: CASSAGKNNEQYF. The CDR3 DNA reads TGCGCCAGCAGTGCGGGAAAGAATAACGAGCAGTACTTC.

V is TRBV5-1 and J is TRBJ2-7, with D hard to call. CDR3 length: 15 residues. Germline loops: CDR1 SGHRS, CDR2 YFSETQ. Between the trimmed V and J ends, which lost 0 bases and 2 bases, there was a span of 12 bases. The CDR3 reads CASSLAPDPTYEQYF. CDR3 nucleotides: TGCGCCAGCAGCTTGGCCCCGGACCCAACCTACGAGCAGTACTTC.

The chain is built from TRBV11-2 and TRBJ2-5; D not resolved. CDR3 length equals 14 residues. Looked up from germline, CDR1 is SGHAT and CDR2 is FQNNGV. V dropped 5 bases and J dropped 4 bases, with 14 bases sitting between them. The CDR3 bases are TGTGCCAGCAGCCAAACCTTGGACCGAGAGACCCAGTACTTC. It specifies CASSQTLDRETQYF. The variable domain in full, with the rest retrieved from reference TRBV11-2 and TRBJ2-5, is EAGVAQSPRYKIIEKRQSVAFWCNPISGHATLYWYQQILGQGPKLLIQFQNNGVVDDSQLPKDRFSAERLKGVDSTLKIQPAKLEDSAVYLCASSQTLDRETQYFGPGTRLLVL.

Regarding this clone: The same CDR3 arises from other DNA sequences in this sample as well. This CDR3 reads CASSLGGGSYNEQFF. The CDR3 DNA sequence: TGCGCCAGCAGCTTGGGAGGCGGCTCCTACAATGAGCAGTTCTTC. The chain recombines TRBV5-1 with TRBJ2-1; D uncertain. This CDR3 region has 15 residues. Germline V gene lookup returns CDR1 SGHRS and CDR2 YFSETQ. V gave up 0 bases and J gave up 0 bases, with 7 bases separating them.

This clone showed up just a few times. J is TRBJ1-4 and V is TRBV7-9; 8 positions agree with TRBD1. CDR1 and CDR2 (germline): SEHNR, FQNEAQ (reference sequence). The length of the CDR3 is 15 residues. V gave up 5 bases and J gave up 7 bases; unmatched junction bases: 9. The CDR3 region has the DNA TGTGCCAGCAGCCCAGACAGGGGAGGAAGTGAAAAACTGTTTTTT. Translating gives CASSPDRGGSEKLFF.

This clone was detected only once. Other nucleotide sequences from this sample produce the same CDR3. The chain carries TRBV7-9 and TRBJ2-7; D is perhaps TRBD1 or TRBD2 (7 bases each). CDR3 size: 14 residues. Trimming stripped 6 bases from V and 4 bases from J, with 16 bases between. From germline, CDR1 is SEHNR and CDR2 FQNEAQ (reference sequence). The CDR3 DNA sequence: TGTGCCAGCAGTCCCCCCAGGGGGGGATACGAGCAGTACTTC. It translates to CASSPPRGGYEQYF.

The chain carries TRBV5-8 and TRBJ1-5; D remains unclear. Trimming took off 2 bases at V and 7 bases at J, with 10 bases between the two ends. CDR1 SGHTS and CDR2 YDEGEE come from the germline V gene. The CDR3 extends over 13 amino acids. The CDR3: CASSFTGGQPQHF. The CDR3 bases are TGTGCCAGCAGCTTCACTGGTGGGCAGCCCCAGCATTTT. Together with reference TRBV5-8 and TRBJ1-5, the CDR3 gives the full variable domain: EAGVTQSPTHLIKTRGQQATLRCSPISGHTSVYWYQQALGLGLQFLLWYDEGEERNRGNFPPRFSGRQFPNYSSELNVNALELEDSALYLCASSFTGGQPQHFGDGTRLSIL.

This chain joins TRBV3-1 (or the pseudogene TRBV3-2) and TRBJ2-2, with TRBD1 as a possible D gene (5 bases). This CDR3 contains 15 residues. Germline CDR1 and CDR2: LGHDT and YNNKEL (reference sequence). Trimming cost V 2 bases and J 4 bases, with 11 bases left between them. Here the CDR3 reads CASSQPLQGTGELFF. The DNA of the CDR3 is TGTGCCAGCAGCCAACCCCTTCAGGGCACCGGGGAGCTGTTTTTT.

The rearrangement links TRBV5-1 to TRBJ2-7, with 7 bases fitting TRBD1. The CDR3 runs 14 residues. Trimming took 0 bases from V and 6 from J; bases not matched to a gene: 6. The germline V gene encodes CDR1 SGHRS and CDR2 YFSETQ. The CDR3 nucleotides read TGCGCCAGCAGCTTGGGACAGGGAGAGGTCGAGCAGTACTTC. Protein product: CASSLGQGEVEQYF.

This chain uses TRBV14 with TRBJ2-5; the match to TRBD2 covers 9 bases. The CDR3 is 18 amino acids. J lost 2 bases, V lost 1 base, and 11 bases had no gene match. Germline CDR1 and CDR2: SGHDN and FVKESK. DNA of the CDR3: TGTGCCAGCAGCCAAGGGGTAGGGCTAGCGGGACTGCAAGAGACCCAGTACTTC. Protein: CASSQGVGLAGLQETQYF. Complete variable domain (other parts from reference TRBV14 and TRBJ2-5): EAGVTQFPSHSVIEKGQTVTLRCDPISGHDNLYWYRRVMGKEIKFLLHFVKESKQDESGMPNNRFLAERTGGTYSTLKVQPAELEDSGVYFCASSQGVGLAGLQETQYFGPGTRLLVL.

With respect to this clone: Additional DNA sequences in this sample encode the identical CDR3. The chain links TRBV6-2 or TRBV6-3 to TRBJ2-7; TRBD2 aligns across 9 bases. The trim removed 5 bases at V and 4 bases at J, leaving 3 bases unmatched. Germline V gene lookup returns CDR1 MNHEY and CDR2 SVGEGT. The CDR3 runs to 13 residues. The CDR3 sequence is CASSQGLAYEQYF. CDR3 nucleotides: TGTGCCAGCAGTCAGGGACTAGCTTACGAGCAGTACTTC.

The chain links TRBV4-2 to TRBJ2-3; unclear D gene. The length of the CDR3 is 15 residues. Germline V gene lookup returns CDR1 LGHNA and CDR2 YNFKEQ. Trimming cost V 4 bases and J 6 bases, with 17 bases left between them. The CDR3 region has the DNA TGTGCCAGCAGCCCGAAGACGACGTTAGGCGATACGCAGTATTTT. It is translated as CASSPKTTLGDTQYF.

The chain joins TRBV4-2 to TRBJ1-2; 7 bases are shared with TRBD1. J gave up 4 bases and V 4 bases, and 12 bases lay outside the gene matches. This CDR3 contains 16 residues. In germline, CDR1 is LGHNA, CDR2 YNFKEQ. The CDR3 loop reads CASSRGLRGGPYGYTF. Written as DNA, the CDR3 is TGTGCCAGCAGCCGCGGGCTGCGAGGGGGCCCCTATGGCTACACCTTC.

The chain combines TRBV3-1 (or the pseudogene TRBV3-2) with TRBJ2-1; 11 bases line up with TRBD1. CDR1 is LGHDT, CDR2 YNNKEL, per germline (reference sequence). The V segment lost 5 bases and the J segment 8 bases; nucleotides outside the gene matches: 5. There are 14 residues in the CDR3. CDR3: CASSRDRGRDEQFF. CDR3 DNA sequence: TGTGCCAGCAGCAGGGACAGGGGGAGGGATGAGCAGTTCTTC.

The chain joins TRBV3-1 (or the pseudogene TRBV3-2) to TRBJ2-1; TRBD2 matches 8 bases. V was pared by 3 bases and J by 10 bases, with 5 bases of the junction left unmatched. CDR3 length equals 13 residues. The germline V gene encodes CDR1 LGHDT and CDR2 YNNKEL (reference sequence). The CDR3 DNA follows: TGTGCCAGCAGCCAGGCGGGGGGCCGAGAGCAGTTCTTC. Its translation: CASSQAGGREQFF.

The chain carries TRBV10-2 and TRBJ2-2, with 10 bases that match TRBD2. J gave up 5 bases and V 7 bases, and 10 bases lay outside the gene matches. This CDR3 is built from 16 residues. CDR1 and CDR2 from the germline V gene are WSHSY and SAAADI. The CDR3, as DNA: TGCGCCAGCACCCTAGCGGGAGCACGGGGGACCGGGGAGCTGTTTTTT. Its protein is CASTLAGARGTGELFF.